The entry that follows covers one T cell receptor beta chain sequence. This clonotype has ten or more counts. Its specific antigen is unknown. No qualities accompany the bases; no much larger clone lies one base away. The donors were roughly 39 Caucasian individuals from Russia, aged roughly 6 to 90 years, who were systemically healthy. Approximately 11 milliliters of peripheral blood were drawn from each donor into EDTA-treated Vacutainer tubes. PBMCs were isolated by Ficoll-Paque density-gradient centrifugation, with at least 6 million obtained per sample. Trizol reagent was used to extract total RNA from PBMCs, with at least 6 micrograms per sample. Naive CD45RAhigh/CD27high T cell percentages were measured by flow cytometry on a PBMC aliquot from every donor. The method was 5' RACE. This sample was sequenced with an Illumina HiSeq 2500. A second PCR of roughly 7 to 11 cycles was performed with a sample-barcoded 5' primer and a J-beta primer mix. A template-switch 5' adaptor carrying 12 random nucleotides introduced a unique molecular identifier onto each TCR beta cDNA molecule. At least 2.5 million CDR3-containing paired-end reads were obtained from each sample. The Mint cDNA synthesis kit, primed by a TRBC-specific oligonucleotide, was used to synthesize first-strand cDNA from all RNA. Following uracil-DNA glycosylase treatment, a first 18-cycle PCR with universal primers M1SS and BC2_uni_R was performed on all cDNA. Turning to the authors' computational methods: For normalization, 1 million high-quality reads were randomly selected from each sample, with every read carrying a distinct molecular identifier. Instead of being binned into consensus sequences, reads with shared molecular identifiers were discarded. CDR3 identification, clonotype clustering and error correction used MiTCR with a Q25 quality threshold and the strictest error-elimination algorithm. A nonparametric unseen species model using Euler transformation provided a lower-bound estimate of total TCR beta diversity. TCRdb passed the public sequencing reads through fastp at Q25 and MiXCR, retaining productive beta sequences. Rows merge per CDR3 protein into single entries with the most common DNA and genes. The V and J calls reflect TCRdb's pipeline rather than the authors' work. In all, the sample holds 710,000 or so distinct CDR3 sequences, and approximately 29% of those were seen once. The top ten constitute less than 20% of the sample.

CDR3 length: 13 amino acids, cysteine to phenylalanine. The only DNA kept is the CDR3, 39 bases in frame from the first base. CDR1 and CDR2, per the germline V gene, are MNHEY and SVGEGT. V lost 7 bases and J lost 7 bases, and the count of bases not matched to a germline gene is 9. The data belong to a study of blood T cells in healthy people across ages (dated by TCRdb to the mid-2010s). About the investigation overall: In model experiments, template switching captured roughly one uniquely barcoded TCR beta cDNA molecule for every two T cells. The donors were divided into four age groups: young (average around 16 years), middle-aged (approximately 42), aged (roughly 60) and long-lived (around 87). Two additional independent replicas of 1 million unique cDNA reads from the same blood draw were analyzed for two donors (one aged 18 to 30 and one aged 80 or older). The study measured age-related changes in TCR beta repertoire diversity using deep sequencing normalized with unique cDNA molecular identifiers. To avoid experimental bias, donors of different ages were randomly spread across the sequencing lanes. Here is what the overall study found, with its caveats: Total diversity estimates from one million sequenced T cells were considered lower bounds and underestimates. Conclusive comparison of naive and antigen-experienced compartments was prevented by the profiling of bulk unsorted PBMCs. Donor CMV infection status was unknown, potentially confounding age-related changes in expanded clonotypes. Observed TCR beta diversity per million T cells fell roughly linearly with age, and a significant reduction was already apparent by age roughly 40. Compared with the aged group, the long-lived group had more naive CD4+ T cells, fewer expanded clones and increased TCR diversity, suggesting age selection. There was a strong correlation between observed TCR beta diversity and the percentage of naive T cells measured by flow cytometry.

The V gene is TRBV6-2 or TRBV6-3 and the J gene is TRBJ1-2, with 7 bases aligning to TRBD1. The source material was blood. The TCR originated in an elderly woman in good health. Donor details come from another sample of the same person, matched by shared clones. The nucleotides are TGTGCCAGCATTCGGGCCGGGACAGCTGGCTACACCTTC. It codes for CASIRAGTAGYTF.